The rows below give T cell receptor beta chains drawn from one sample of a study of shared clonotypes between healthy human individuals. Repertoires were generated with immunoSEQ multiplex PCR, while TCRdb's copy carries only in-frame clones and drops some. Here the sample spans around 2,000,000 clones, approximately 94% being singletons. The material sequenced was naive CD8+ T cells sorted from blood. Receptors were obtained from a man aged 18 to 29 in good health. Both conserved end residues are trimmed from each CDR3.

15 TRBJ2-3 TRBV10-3 AISESGLKGGTDTQY
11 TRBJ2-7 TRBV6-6 ASESGGTYEQY
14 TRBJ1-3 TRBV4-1 ASSQGEVPPGNTIY
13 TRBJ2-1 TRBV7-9 ASSSDREGDNEQF
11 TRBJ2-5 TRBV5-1 ASSSWDRETQY
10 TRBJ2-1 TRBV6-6 ASTETYNEQF
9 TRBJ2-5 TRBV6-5 ASGETETQY
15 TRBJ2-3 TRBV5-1 ASSLDGQGGMADTQY
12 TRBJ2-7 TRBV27 ASSPLGPGHEQY
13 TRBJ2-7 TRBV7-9 ASSSGTDTPYEQY
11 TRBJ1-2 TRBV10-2 ASSEDSINGYT
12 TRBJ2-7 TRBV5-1 ASSLDAGGYEQY
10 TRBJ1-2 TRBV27 ASASYGQGYT
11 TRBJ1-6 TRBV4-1 ASSQDRESPLH
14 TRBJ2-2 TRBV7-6 ASSLQWGPNTGELF
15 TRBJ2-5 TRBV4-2 ASSQQTSGFYQETQY